A selection of T cell receptor beta chains follows, all from one sample in a study of blood T cells in healthy people across ages. TCRdb reprocessed the 5' RACE reads via MiXCR and lists one record per CDR3 protein. The sample lists some 900,000 distinct CDR3 sequences, roughly 43% occurring once. Input material: blood. These receptors were collected from a man aged 25-40 years in good health. The CDR3 runs from the conserved cysteine through the conserved F or W. Clone size, where shown, is once, few, many, or a class for clones that have expanded.

clone_size	v_call	j_call	cdr3_aa
few	TRBV27	TRBJ1-5	CASSSTRNQPQHF
.	TRBV27	TRBJ1-2	CASSGQLNYGYTF
.	TRBV2	TRBJ2-7	CASSELTGGYEQYF
few	TRBV25-1	TRBJ2-1	CASPCGPGGIYGSYNEQFF
few	TRBV4-3	TRBJ2-4	CASSQVGGGKNIQYF
.	TRBV7-2	.	CASSRDRRSEQYF
.	TRBV10-3	TRBJ1-2	CATRDTNYGYTF
.	TRBV2	TRBJ2-7	CASSEGVTYEQYF
few	TRBV10-3	TRBJ1-2	CAISERTHYGYTF
few	TRBV7-2	TRBJ1-2	CASSLSGGGHGYGYTF
.	TRBV27	TRBJ2-5	CASSKKGTQYF
few	TRBV4-1	TRBJ2-1	CASSPRDMADNEQFF
.	TRBV2	.	CASRASGGIREQYF
.	TRBV6-9	TRBJ1-2	CASSYLTGGHGYTF